Here is one T cell receptor beta chain with its context. Its antigen remains unidentified. No clone much larger than this one lies a single base away; base qualities are absent. Healthy HIV-negative adults with no recently reported acute infections or vaccinations were included as donors. All donors were Caucasian adults living in Nashville, Tennessee, USA. The CD8 memory samples were a combination of magnetically selected CD45RO+ cells and CCR7-negative CD45RA+ effector memory (TemRA) cells. Blood was collected by leukapheresis, and PBMCs were isolated by Ficoll-Histopaque density gradient centrifugation and then cryopreserved in liquid nitrogen vapor phase. Purity and quantity of every magnetically sorted T cell population were checked by analytical flow cytometry. Each sorted fraction had its genomic DNA isolated and then quantified by UV absorbance on a Nanodrop 2000c. This sample was taken from a study of shared clonotypes between healthy human individuals (dated by TCRdb to 2018 to 2021). With regard to the full study: Three men and a couple of women, aged 18 to 49 years, made up the cohort. For each donor, three plates each were used for CD4 naive and CD4 memory, two plates were used for CD8 naive, and one plate was used for CD8 memory. Blood TCR repertoires of a handful of healthy adults were deeply sequenced to estimate repertoire size and the extent of clonotype sharing between individuals. Different laboratories and diverse techniques were used to prepare libraries and sequence TCR repertoires, to increase sequencing depth and limit assay-specific biases. Leukapheresis yielded between about 0.9 and 8.9 billion PBMCs per donor.

Results the study describes overall, beyond this receptor: Based on pairwise subsampling, the degree of clonotype sharing among donors was expected to be affected by sequencing depth. Compared with non-shared clonotypes, clonotypes shared by all four sorted-subset donors had higher generation probabilities. Naive subsets generally had larger estimated clonotype richness than memory subsets did. The genetic and exposure-history diversity represented was limited by the small number of donors. Sampling was restricted to blood, and TCR repertoires in tissue are likely to differ from TCR repertoires in blood. About 4.5% of naive CD4, 3.5% of naive CD8, approximately 2.2% of memory CD4, and 0.35% to 0.5% of memory CD8 clonotypes were shared across several donors. Even with the large sequencing depth, rarefaction of the sorted-subset datasets indicated that sequencing was incomplete.

Using the deep immunoSEQ assay, multiplex PCR amplified TCR CDR3 regions from genomic DNA. For each cell subset, the extracted genomic DNA was distributed evenly across all wells of several immunoSEQ 96-well plates, and each plate served as one replicate. Each replicate PCR for sorted subsets received 200 ng genomic DNA, equal to around 32,000 T cell genomes. Purified libraries were measured with a Qubit 3.0 fluorometer, size-checked on a Bioanalyzer 2100, and measured again with the KAPA Library Quantification kit. A separate single-read 150-cycle Illumina NextSeq 550 flow cell was used to sequence each immunoSEQ 96-well plate. The original pipeline was this. Because the immunoSEQ output held only junctional sequences and lacked quality scores, the filtering could not match the filtering applied to full-length reads. To assign V/J genes and CDR3, sequences were annotated against IMGT germline references using PyIR, a Python wrapper for IgBLAST v1.9. Any read was removed if the V/J assignment was weak (E-value above 1e-6), the CDR3 was missing, or the read contained stop codons, out-of-frame junctions, or ambiguous translated residues. V3J clonotypes were defined by identical inferred V gene, J gene, and CDR3 amino acid sequence. To compute the percentage overlap between repertoires, the number of shared unique clonotypes was divided by the size of the smaller repertoire. RTK rarefaction, the Chao1 estimator, and Recon v2.1 estimates of unobserved clonotypes were used to assess repertoire richness. Generation probabilities were computed with OLGA for all TCRbeta clonotypes obtained by the gDNA method from four donors. The immuneACCESS repertoire file appears here via TCRdb, limited to in-frame rearrangements. These files lack a portion of the clones; in checked studies, under half of the deficit traces to unresolved V genes, and the cause of the others is not known. The V and J calls and clone size were taken over from that table, and D and trimming were inferred from the DNA. Recorded for this sample are around 88,000 clones; approximately 63% of them occurred a single time. The ten largest clones capture roughly 50% of the sample.

The TCR comes from a young man in good health. Sequenced sample: memory CD8+ T cells sorted from blood. The cell subset or site label on this specimen signifies: CD45RO+ cells pooled with CCR7-negative TemRA cells.

The nucleotide sequence reads TGTGCCAGCAGCTCCCATTATTCTCGGGAGAGGACCTCCACCGGGGAGCTGTTTTTT. This is translated as CASSSHYSRERTSTGELFF. The V and J genes are TRBV11-2 and TRBJ2-2; tentative D gene TRBD2, with 6 bases matching. From the cysteine up to the phenylalanine, the CDR3 has a length of 19 residues. This entry keeps only the CDR3 DNA: 57 bases, framed from base 1. Trimming costs V 4 bases and J 4 bases, and their ends lie 25 bases apart. The CDR1 and CDR2 encoded by the germline V gene are SGHAT and FQNNGV.